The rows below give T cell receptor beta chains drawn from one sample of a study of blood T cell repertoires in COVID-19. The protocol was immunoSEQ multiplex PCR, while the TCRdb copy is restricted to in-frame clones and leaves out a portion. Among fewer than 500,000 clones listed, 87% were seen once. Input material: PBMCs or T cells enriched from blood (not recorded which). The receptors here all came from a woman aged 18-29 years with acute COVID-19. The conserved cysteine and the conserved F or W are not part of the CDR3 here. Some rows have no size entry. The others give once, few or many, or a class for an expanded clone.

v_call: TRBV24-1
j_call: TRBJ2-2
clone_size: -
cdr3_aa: ATGTGNTGELF

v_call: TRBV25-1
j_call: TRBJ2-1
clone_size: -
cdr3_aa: ASSEPGGTYNEQF

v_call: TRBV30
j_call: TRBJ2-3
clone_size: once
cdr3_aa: ALIKEQGQTPTDTQY

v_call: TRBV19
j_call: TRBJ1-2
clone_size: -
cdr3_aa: ASRASGSNYGYT

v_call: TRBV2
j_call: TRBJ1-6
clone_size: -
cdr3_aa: ASRNYAGESYNSPLH

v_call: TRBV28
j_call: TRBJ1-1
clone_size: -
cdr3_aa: ASSYPGQGEAF

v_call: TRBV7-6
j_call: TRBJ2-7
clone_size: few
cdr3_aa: ASSLGRDRASEQY

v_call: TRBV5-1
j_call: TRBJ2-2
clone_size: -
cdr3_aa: ASSFSGSLSGRAVGELF

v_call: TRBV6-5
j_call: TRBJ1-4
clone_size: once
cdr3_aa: ASSYSSSGNEKLF

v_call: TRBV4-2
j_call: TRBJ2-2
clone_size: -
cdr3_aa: ASSQVDRVGTGELF

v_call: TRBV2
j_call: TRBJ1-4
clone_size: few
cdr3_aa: ASRGTGVREKLF

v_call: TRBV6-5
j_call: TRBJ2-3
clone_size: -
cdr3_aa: ASKGSTDTQY

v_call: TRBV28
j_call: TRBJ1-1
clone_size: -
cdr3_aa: ASSPGTEHEAF

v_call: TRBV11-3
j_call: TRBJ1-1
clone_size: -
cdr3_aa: ASSPLNRGRAEAF

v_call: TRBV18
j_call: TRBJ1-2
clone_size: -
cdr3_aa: ASSPSVWGGEGGYT

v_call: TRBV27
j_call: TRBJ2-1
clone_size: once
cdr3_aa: ASSLSAGGNEQF

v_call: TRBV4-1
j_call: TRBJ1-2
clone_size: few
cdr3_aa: ASSPEQGADYGYT